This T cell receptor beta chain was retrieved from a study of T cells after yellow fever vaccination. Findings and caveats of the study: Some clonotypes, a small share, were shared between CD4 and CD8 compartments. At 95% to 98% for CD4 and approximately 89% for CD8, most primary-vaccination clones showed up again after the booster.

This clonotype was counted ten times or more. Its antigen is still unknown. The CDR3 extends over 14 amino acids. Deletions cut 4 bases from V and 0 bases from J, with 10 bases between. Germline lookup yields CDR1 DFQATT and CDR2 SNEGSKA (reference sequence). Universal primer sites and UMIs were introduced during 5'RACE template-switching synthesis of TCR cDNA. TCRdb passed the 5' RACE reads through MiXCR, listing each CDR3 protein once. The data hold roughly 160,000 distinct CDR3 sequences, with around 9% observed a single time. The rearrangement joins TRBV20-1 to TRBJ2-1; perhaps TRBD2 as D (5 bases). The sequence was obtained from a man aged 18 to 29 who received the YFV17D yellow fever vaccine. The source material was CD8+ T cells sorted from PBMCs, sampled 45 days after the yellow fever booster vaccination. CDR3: CSAIGESSYNEQFF. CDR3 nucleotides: TGCAGTGCTATCGGGGAGAGCTCCTACAATGAGCAGTTCTTC.